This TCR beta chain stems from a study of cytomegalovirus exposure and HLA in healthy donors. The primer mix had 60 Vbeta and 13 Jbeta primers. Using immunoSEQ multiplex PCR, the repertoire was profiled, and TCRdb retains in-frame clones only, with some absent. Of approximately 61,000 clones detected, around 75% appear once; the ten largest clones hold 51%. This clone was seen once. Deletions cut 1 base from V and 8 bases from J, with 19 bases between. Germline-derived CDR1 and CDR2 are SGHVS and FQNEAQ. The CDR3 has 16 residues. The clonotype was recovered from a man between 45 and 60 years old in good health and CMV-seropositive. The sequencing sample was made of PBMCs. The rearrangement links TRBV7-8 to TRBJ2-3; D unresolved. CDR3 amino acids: CASSLVGPTAAGTQYF. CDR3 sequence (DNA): TGTGCCAGCAGCTTAGTCGGCCCTACCGCGGCCGGTACGCAGTATTTT.